This T cell receptor (beta chain) was obtained from a study of CD8 T cells in Susac syndrome. The authors sequenced TCR beta from blood CD8+ and CD4+ T cells. The multiple sclerosis controls comprised treatment-naive patients whose relapsing-remitting disease was stable or active. The CDR3 sequence is 21 residues long. Germline loops: CDR1 MNHEY, CDR2 SVGEGT. J was trimmed by 0 bases and V by 5 bases; bases with no gene match: 13. Reverse transcription used roughly 0.45 to 1 ug RNA and random hexamers. The immunoSEQ assay covered 54 Vbeta and 13 Jbeta segments for CDR3. TCRdb re-analysed the immunoSEQ multiplex PCR reads in MiXCR, keeping a single row per CDR3 protein. The data hold 150,000 to 200,000 distinct CDR3 sequences, with roughly 92% observed a single time.

This sequence was found in a human donor with multiple sclerosis. The specimen was CD4+ T cells from PBMCs. The chain couples TRBV6-2 or TRBV6-3 to TRBJ2-4; TRBD2 matches 16 bases. The chain's CDR3 is CASSEGLAGGPGSLAKNIQYF. In DNA, the CDR3 is TGTGCCAGCAGTGAGGGACTAGCGGGAGGGCCAGGGAGCTTAGCCAAAAACATTCAGTACTTC.